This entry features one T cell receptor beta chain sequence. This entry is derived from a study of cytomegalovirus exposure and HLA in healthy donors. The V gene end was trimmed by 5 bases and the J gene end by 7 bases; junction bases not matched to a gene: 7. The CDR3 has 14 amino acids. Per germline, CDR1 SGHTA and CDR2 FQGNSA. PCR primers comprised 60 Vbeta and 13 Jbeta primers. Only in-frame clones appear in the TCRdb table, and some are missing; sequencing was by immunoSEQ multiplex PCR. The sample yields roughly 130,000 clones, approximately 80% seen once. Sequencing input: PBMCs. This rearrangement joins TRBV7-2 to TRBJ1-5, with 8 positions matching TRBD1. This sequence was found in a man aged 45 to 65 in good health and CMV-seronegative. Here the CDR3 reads CASSLRQGQQPQHF. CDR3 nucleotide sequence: TGTGCCAGCAGCCTCCGACAGGGGCAACAGCCCCAGCATTTT. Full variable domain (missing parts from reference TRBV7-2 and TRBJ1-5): GAGVSQSPSNKVTEKGKDVELRCDPISGHTALYWYRQSLGQGLEFLIYFQGNSAPDKSGLPSDRFSAERTGGSVSTLTIQRTQQEDSAVYLCASSLRQGQQPQHFGDGTRLSIL.